The source of this T cell receptor (beta chain) is a study of blood T cell repertoires in COVID-19. Methods used by the authors: Reference gene primer amplification in the assay estimated nucleated cell counts. Data came from immunoSEQ multiplex PCR; TCRdb stores just in-frame clones and leaves some out. The V and J calls and clone size come from that table; D and trimming were worked out from the DNA. The sample lists about 220,000 clones, approximately 79% seen once, with about 5% in the top ten. This clone was seen a few times. The source is a human donor in a cohort sampled during active COVID-19. The sample consisted of peripheral blood.

The CDR3 loop reads CASSSQGSFSEQYF. The CDR3 nucleotides are TGTGCCAGCAGCTCACAGGGGTCGTTTAGCGAGCAGTACTTC. The chain is built from TRBV5-4 and TRBJ2-7, with 7 bases identical to TRBD1. V gave up 3 bases and J gave up 6 bases; unmatched junction bases: 9. The CDR3 loop spans 14 amino acids. Per germline, CDR1 SGHNT and CDR2 YYREEE (reference sequence). Based on the CDR3 plus reference TRBV5-4 and TRBJ2-7, the full variable domain is ETGVTQSPTHLIKTRGQQVTLRCSSQSGHNTVSWYQQALGQGPQFIFQYYREEENGRGNFPPRFSGLQFPNYSSELNVNALELDDSALYLCASSSQGSFSEQYFGPGTRLTVT.